This TCR beta chain was profiled in a study of blood T cell repertoires in COVID-19. The table lists this clone with a count of one. Donors were grouped by their self-reported clinical history. Recovery meant two consecutive negative NP/OP PCR tests, professional clearance, or resolved symptoms. Clones were read by immunoSEQ multiplex PCR, and TCRdb kept only the in-frame ones, dropping some. This sample has over 250,000 clones; 80% to 95% occur once, and the top ten carry 1.1%. Germline CDR1 and CDR2: MDHEN and SYDVKM. The CDR3 runs to 17 residues. The ends lost 2 bases at V and 1 base at J; junction bases unmatched: 10.

The genes are TRBV28 and TRBJ1-1, with TRBD1 matching over 7 bases. Sequencing was carried out using PBMCs or T cells enriched from blood (not recorded which). This receptor was identified in a woman aged 25 to 39 who had recovered from COVID-19. The CDR3 region has the DNA TGTGCCAGCAGTTTACTAGGGGGCGTTTTAGGGAACACTGAAGCTTTCTTT. This codes for CASSLLGGVLGNTEAFF.